One and the same sample provided the 19 T cell receptor beta chains below, sequenced in a study of T cell changes during pregnancy in multiple sclerosis. Libraries were prepared by immunoSEQ multiplex PCR; TCRdb keeps only in-frame clonotypes and omits some of them. Found here are about 73,000 clones, almost 95% of them singletons; the top ten hold over 2.5%. Source: peripheral blood, taken in the third trimester of pregnancy. Every receptor here comes from a female donor in good health, enrolled as a control in a pregnancy study.

J is TRBJ2-3 and V is TRBV29-1; unclear D gene. Germline V lookup: CDR1 SQVTM, CDR2 ANQGSEA. V shed 4 bases and J shed 3 bases, with 11 bases lying between them. The CDR3 covers 13 residues. The CDR3 region has the DNA TGCAGCGTTGCAGGCAGGATTACAGATACGCAGTATTTT. This gives the protein CSVAGRITDTQYF.

V usage is TRBV6-4 and J usage is TRBJ2-2; tentatively, D is TRBD2 (6 bases). The CDR3 is made up of 13 amino acids. Trimming cost V 4 bases and J 3 bases, with 6 bases left between them. Germline V gene data show CDR1 as MRHNA and CDR2 as SNTAGT. The CDR3 here is CASSAGDTGELFF. For the CDR3, the DNA is TGTGCCAGCAGTGCGGGGGACACCGGGGAGCTGTTTTTT.

The V call is TRBV28, the J call TRBJ2-7; a possible D gene is TRBD1 (6 bases). The CDR3 is 14 amino acids. Germline CDR1 reads MDHEN; CDR2 reads SYDVKM. V was shortened by 5 bases and J by 3 bases, with 14 bases between the two germline ends. This CDR3 reads CASSVQGRFYEQYF. CDR3 sequence (DNA): TGTGCCAGCAGTGTACAGGGTAGGTTCTACGAGCAGTACTTC.

This sequence joins TRBV5-1 and TRBJ2-3; tentatively, D is TRBD2 (6 bases). V was pared by 1 base and J by 0 bases, with 12 bases between. The CDR3 runs to 16 residues. CDR1 and CDR2 (germline): SGHRS, YFSETQ. The CDR3 sequence: CASSLWRGRSTDTQYF. The CDR3, as DNA: TGCGCCAGCAGCTTGTGGCGGGGAAGGAGCACAGATACGCAGTATTTT. Full variable domain (outside the CDR3, taken from reference TRBV5-1 and TRBJ2-3): KAGVTQTPRYLIKTRGQQVTLSCSPISGHRSVSWYQQTPGQGLQFLFEYFSETQRNKGNFPGRFSGRQFSNSRSEMNVSTLELGDSALYLCASSLWRGRSTDTQYFGPGTRLTVL.

This clone was detected once. This sequence joins TRBV7-9 and TRBJ2-1; TRBD2 aligns across 7 bases. The germline CDR1 and CDR2 sequences are SEHNR and FQNEAQ (reference sequence). The V and J ends lost 5 bases and 2 bases, in that order; junction bases with no gene match: 12. This CDR3 has 17 amino acids. CDR3 protein: CASSPSWMGTTYNEQFF. The CDR3 DNA sequence: TGTGCCAGCAGCCCCTCATGGATGGGGACTACCTACAATGAGCAGTTCTTC. The full variable domain, with the rest looked up from reference TRBV7-9 and TRBJ2-1, is DTGVSQNPRHKITKRGQNVTFRCDPISEHNRLYWYRQTLGQGPEFLTYFQNEAQLEKSRLLSDRFSAERPKGSFSTLEIQRTEQGDSAMYLCASSPSWMGTTYNEQFFGPGTRLTVL.

The gene calls are TRBV28 and TRBJ2-2; 9 bases line up with TRBD1. The germline CDR1 and CDR2 sequences are MDHEN and SYDVKM. The ends lost 10 bases at V and 3 bases at J; junction bases unmatched: 6. This CDR3 is built from 14 residues. CDR3 protein: CATLQGAYTGELFF. The CDR3, as DNA: TGTGCCACCCTACAGGGGGCGTACACCGGGGAGCTGTTTTTT.

The rearrangement uses TRBV28 and TRBJ1-1, with D unresolved. V was cut by 3 bases and J by 1 base, with 12 bases left in between. The CDR3 consists of 15 residues. In germline, CDR1 is MDHEN, CDR2 SYDVKM. In DNA, the CDR3 is TGTGCCAGCAGTTTTTGGAGGACTCGGAACACTGAAGCTTTCTTT. Translation gives CASSFWRTRNTEAFF.

This clone was picked up one time. This chain joins TRBV19 and TRBJ2-1, with D perhaps TRBD1 (5 bases). The CDR3 contains 15 residues. Trimming shortened V by 4 bases and J by 5 bases, and 15 bases separated the two germline ends. Germline V lookup: CDR1 LNHDA, CDR2 SQIVND (reference sequence). In DNA form, the CDR3 reads TGTGCCAGTAGTAGGAATTTAGGGGTGCACAATGAGCAGTTCTTC. This codes for CASSRNLGVHNEQFF.

This chain links TRBV5-1 with TRBJ1-1; 7 bases align to TRBD1. The CDR3 length is 17 residues. CDR1 is SGHRS, CDR2 YFSETQ, per germline. V trimming: 5 bases; J trimming: 1 base; junction bases outside the gene matches: 14. For the CDR3, the DNA is TGCGCCAGCAGTAGGGACAGCCGCGTCAGGGAGAACACTGAAGCTTTCTTT. Translated, it gives CASSRDSRVRENTEAFF.

This clone has more than one count but fewer than ten. The chain combines TRBV30 with TRBJ1-1; TRBD1 agrees at 7 bases. The V segment lost 2 bases and the J segment 2 bases; nucleotides outside the gene matches: 8. Germline CDR1 is GTSNPN and CDR2 is SVGIG (reference sequence). This CDR3 is 15 amino acids long. CDR3 in DNA: TGTGCCTGGAGTCGACGACAGGGCGACAACACTGAAGCTTTCTTT. This codes for CAWSRRQGDNTEAFF.

This clone has just a few counts. The genes are TRBV20-1 and TRBJ2-7; 8 bases map to TRBD1. The CDR3 is 11 residues long. Germline V gene lookup returns CDR1 DFQATT and CDR2 SNEGSKA (reference sequence). Unmatched junction bases numbered 6, after V lost 8 bases and J lost 6 bases. As DNA, the CDR3 is TGCAGTCAGGGGGCCCCCCTCGAGCAGTACTTC. It translates to CSQGAPLEQYF.

This clone was counted a single time. This chain links TRBV10-2 with TRBJ2-1, with a tentative D call TRBD2 (5 bases). The CDR3 extends over 12 amino acids. V lost 2 bases and J 12 bases, leaving 11 bases between the germline ends. Germline CDR1 is WSHSY and CDR2 is SAAADI. The CDR3 reads CASSEAPGGQFF. The DNA of the CDR3 is TGCGCCAGCAGTGAGGCCCCTGGAGGGCAGTTCTTC.

This chain connects TRBV2 to TRBJ1-1; 10 nucleotides align to TRBD1. The germline V gene encodes CDR1 SNHLY and CDR2 FYNNEI. V shed 4 bases, J shed 4 bases, and the junction held 9 bases outside the gene matches. This CDR3 has 16 residues. CDR3 loop: CASSALTGGAFTEAFF. CDR3 sequence (DNA): TGTGCCAGCAGTGCCCTGACAGGGGGCGCTTTCACTGAAGCTTTCTTT.

The J gene is TRBJ2-1, the V gene TRBV7-2; maybe TRBD2 (6 bases). Trimming took 5 bases from V and 6 from J, leaving 20 bases between them. The CDR3 totals 16 residues. Germline-derived CDR1 and CDR2 are SGHTA and FQGNSA. The CDR3 loop reads CASSVYSSSGLNEQFF. CDR3 sequence (DNA): TGTGCCAGCAGCGTATATTCCTCGAGCGGGCTCAATGAGCAGTTCTTC.

A note on this clone: At one end the junction does not follow the germline gene, possibly because of a read error. The chain links TRBV7-7 to TRBJ1-4; 7 bases are shared with TRBD1. The CDR3 sequence is 14 residues long. Germline V gives CDR1 SSHAT, CDR2 FNYEAQ (reference sequence). For the CDR3, the DNA is TGTGCTAGCAGCTTTTTAGGGGGCAACGAAAAACTGTTTTTT. Translation: CASSFLGGNEKLFF.

The table lists this clone with a count of one. The rearrangement joins TRBV15 to TRBJ2-7; 13 nucleotides match TRBD2. The germline gives CDR1 LNHNV, CDR2 YYDKDF (reference sequence). CDR3 length: 19 residues. The junction had 13 bases not matched to a gene; V was cut back by 0 bases and J by 5 bases. This chain's CDR3 is CATSRDLTSGGAGFNEQYF. DNA for the CDR3: TGTGCCACCAGCAGAGATTTAACTAGCGGGGGGGCTGGCTTTAACGAGCAGTACTTC.

V usage is TRBV9 and J usage is TRBJ2-7, with a possible D match to TRBD2 (5 bases). Germline CDR1 reads SGDLS; CDR2 reads YYNGEE. The CDR3 is made up of 14 amino acids. V lost 7 bases and J 3 bases, leaving 17 bases between the germline ends. CDR3 in amino acids: CASAPGSVSYEQYF. CDR3 DNA sequence: TGTGCCAGCGCCCCGGGGAGCGTGAGCTACGAGCAGTACTTC.

The V and J genes are TRBV27 and TRBJ2-1; weak D call: TRBD1 (5 bases). Looked up from germline, CDR1 is MNHEY and CDR2 is SMNVEV (reference sequence). CDR3 size: 15 residues. V lost 2 bases and J 2 bases, leaving 10 bases between the germline ends. CDR3 bases: TGTGCCAGCAGTTTAGGGGCACGGCCCTACAATGAGCAGTTCTTC. Translated, it gives CASSLGARPYNEQFF.

The rearrangement joins TRBV5-4 to TRBJ2-7, with TRBD2 matching 11 bases. Germline V gives CDR1 SGHNT, CDR2 YYREEE (reference sequence). V gave up 4 bases and J gave up 2 bases; unmatched junction bases: 5. The CDR3 is 15 residues long. The CDR3 region is CASSPTGLAAYEQYF. For the CDR3, the DNA is TGTGCCAGCAGCCCCACGGGACTAGCGGCCTACGAGCAGTACTTC.